This T cell receptor beta chain emerged from a study of blood T cells in healthy people across ages. General study results and limits: Without sorted subsets, naive and antigen-experienced compartments could not be conclusively compared.

It was with a sample-barcoded 5' primer and a J-beta primer mix that a second PCR of roughly 6 to 12 cycles was run. Tagging of each cDNA molecule was performed by a template-switch adaptor with 12 random nucleotides. Each CDR3 protein gets one entry after TCRdb re-called the 5' RACE reads with MiXCR. The table shows approximately 790,000 distinct CDR3 sequences, with 55% to 65% occurring only once. The V gene lost 1 base and the J gene lost 2 bases, with 8 bases spanning the gap. The CDR3 length is 14 residues. Germline lookup yields CDR1 SGHTA and CDR2 FQGNSA. Of note for this clonotype: What it binds is not known.

The chain carries TRBV7-2 and TRBJ1-1; D is undetermined. This TCR was sampled from a man aged 25-45 years in good health. Material for sequencing was blood. CDR3 in amino acids: CASSLVWGNTEAFF. Written as DNA, the CDR3 is TGTGCCAGCAGCTTAGTGTGGGGAAACACTGAAGCTTTCTTT. Supplemented by reference TRBV7-2 and TRBJ1-1, the full variable domain reads GAGVSQSPSNKVTEKGKDVELRCDPISGHTALYWYRQSLGQGLEFLIYFQGNSAPDKSGLPSDRFSAERTGGSVSTLTIQRTQQEDSAVYLCASSLVWGNTEAFFGQGTRLTVV.